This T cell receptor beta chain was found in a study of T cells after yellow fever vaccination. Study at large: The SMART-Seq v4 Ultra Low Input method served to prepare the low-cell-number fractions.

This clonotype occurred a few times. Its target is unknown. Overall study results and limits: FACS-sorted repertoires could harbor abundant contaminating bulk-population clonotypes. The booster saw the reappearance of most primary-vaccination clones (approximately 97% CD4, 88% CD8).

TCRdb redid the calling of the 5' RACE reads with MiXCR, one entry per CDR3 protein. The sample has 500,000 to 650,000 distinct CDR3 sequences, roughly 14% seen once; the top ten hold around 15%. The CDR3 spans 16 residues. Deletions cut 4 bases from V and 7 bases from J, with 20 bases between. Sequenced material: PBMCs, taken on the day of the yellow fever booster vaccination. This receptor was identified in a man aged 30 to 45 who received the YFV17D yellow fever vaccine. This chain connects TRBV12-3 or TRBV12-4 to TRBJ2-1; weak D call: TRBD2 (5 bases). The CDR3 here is CASSYTPSRSGNEQFF. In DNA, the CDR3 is TGTGCCAGCAGTTACACCCCTAGCCGTTCCGGAAATGAGCAGTTCTTC.